One and the same sample provided the 29 T cell receptor beta chains below, sequenced in a study of T cell responses to AZD1222 COVID-19 vaccine. Only in-frame clones appear in the TCRdb table, and some are missing; sequencing was by immunoSEQ multiplex PCR. The profile shows over 80,000 clones, over 75% of them singletons. This specimen consisted of peripheral blood, obtained on day 0 of AZD1222 vaccination. These receptors all stem from an adult in good health.

The chain uses TRBV3-1 (or the pseudogene TRBV3-2) and TRBJ2-5, with TRBD2 identical over 7 bases. Germline values: CDR1 LGHDT, CDR2 YNNKEL (reference sequence). This CDR3 has 16 amino acids. V dropped 3 bases and J dropped 2; count of bases not matched to a gene: 9. CDR3: CASSQETSLTQETQYF. The DNA for the CDR3 is TGTGCCAGCAGCCAGGAGACTAGCCTCACTCAAGAGACCCAGTACTTC.

V usage is TRBV20-1 and J usage is TRBJ2-3; D remains ambiguous. Looked up from germline, CDR1 is DFQATT and CDR2 is SNEGSKA (reference sequence). With 3 bases removed from V and 6 bases from J, the gap between germline ends came to 7 bases. The CDR3 extends over 11 amino acids. This CDR3 is CSASRADTQYF. CDR3 sequence (DNA): TGCAGTGCTAGTCGGGCGGATACGCAGTATTTT.

V and J are TRBV11-3 and TRBJ2-6; D gene ambiguous. V gave up 8 bases and J gave up 0 bases, with 5 bases separating them. CDR1 and CDR2 from the germline V gene are SGHNT and YENEEA. The CDR3 runs to 13 residues. In nucleotides, the CDR3 is TGTGCCAGCGCTTACTCTGGGGCCAACGTCCTGACTTTC. Translation gives CASAYSGANVLTF.

The chain is built from TRBV6-5 and TRBJ1-1; 7 bases are shared with TRBD1. CDR3 length: 15 residues. Germline lookup yields CDR1 MNHEY and CDR2 SVGAGI. The J segment lost 1 base and the V segment lost 0 bases, leaving 2 bases of the junction unmatched. The CDR3 protein is CASSYSRTGNTEAFF. As DNA, the CDR3 is TGTGCCAGCAGTTACTCCCGGACAGGGAACACTGAAGCTTTCTTT.

V usage is TRBV9 and J usage is TRBJ1-5; D gene uncertain. The CDR3 sequence is 14 residues long. V lost 4 bases and J 3 bases, leaving 11 bases between the germline ends. Germline lookup yields CDR1 SGDLS and CDR2 YYNGEE. CDR3 sequence: CASSPAESNQPQHF. DNA for the CDR3: TGTGCCAGCAGCCCCGCAGAATCCAATCAGCCCCAGCATTTT.

The chain joins TRBV5-1 to TRBJ2-2; no clear D. The CDR3 covers 13 residues. V was shortened by 1 base and J by 7 bases, with 8 bases between the two germline ends. CDR1 is SGHRS, CDR2 YFSETQ, per germline. The CDR3 reads CASSLQLGGELFF. DNA for the CDR3: TGCGCCAGCAGCTTGCAACTGGGCGGGGAGCTGTTTTTT.

The chain employs TRBV7-2 and TRBJ2-7; possible D gene TRBD2, 6 bases. This CDR3 comprises 16 residues. CDR1 is SGHTA, CDR2 FQGNSA, per germline. Trimming removed 0 bases at V and 2 bases at J, with 14 bases between. CDR3 DNA: TGTGCCAGCAGCTTAGCGGGAATCGCGGGGACCTACGAGCAGTACTTC. It yields the protein CASSLAGIAGTYEQYF.

This chain connects TRBV11-2 to TRBJ2-5; no definite D call. Germline loops: CDR1 SGHAT, CDR2 FQNNGV. V dropped 6 bases and J dropped 4 bases, with 6 bases sitting between them. CDR3 length: 11 residues. The chain's CDR3 is CASRWGETQYF. The CDR3 nucleotides are TGTGCCAGCAGATGGGGAGAGACCCAGTACTTC.

The chain links TRBV6-5 to TRBJ2-3; D is unresolved. Between the trimmed V and J ends, which lost 7 bases and 2 bases, there was a span of 13 bases. This CDR3 has 14 amino acids. From germline, CDR1 is MNHEY and CDR2 SVGAGI. CDR3 protein: CASTPPGPTDTQYF. The CDR3 nucleotides are TGTGCCAGCACCCCGCCTGGACCCACAGATACGCAGTATTTT.

The rearrangement links TRBV6-2 or TRBV6-3 to TRBJ2-7; possibly TRBD1 for D (5 bases). This CDR3 contains 14 residues. Germline V gene sequence: CDR1 MNHEY, CDR2 SVGEGT. Trimming shortened V by 0 bases and J by 3 bases, and 9 bases separated the two germline ends. In DNA form, the CDR3 reads TGTGCCAGCAGTTACTCACAGGAGATCTACGAGCAGTACTTC. Protein sequence: CASSYSQEIYEQYF.

The count of this clone is one. The chain couples TRBV3-1 (or the pseudogene TRBV3-2) to TRBJ2-3, with 8 nucleotides matching TRBD1. Germline-derived CDR1 and CDR2 are LGHDT and YNNKEL (reference sequence). This CDR3 spans 15 amino acids. V lost 4 bases and J lost 3; bases outside the gene matches: 6. CDR3 DNA: TGTGCCAGCAGCCCTGGACAGGGACAGACAGATACGCAGTATTTT. Its protein is CASSPGQGQTDTQYF.

Here the CDR3 DNA reads TGTGCCAGCAGTTACTCCCCCAGTAACTACGAGCAGTACTTC. Protein product: CASSYSPSNYEQYF. The V gene is TRBV6-2 or TRBV6-3, the J gene TRBJ2-7, with unresolved D. The CDR3 loop spans 14 amino acids. Between the trimmed V and J ends, which lost 0 bases and 3 bases, there was a span of 9 bases. The germline V gene has CDR1 MNHEY and CDR2 SVGEGT.

The rearrangement links TRBV19 to TRBJ2-1; maybe TRBD2 (6 bases). The V gene's germline CDR1 is LNHDA and CDR2 SQIVND (reference sequence). The CDR3 has 16 amino acids. V lost 5 bases and J 7 bases, leaving 21 bases between the germline ends. DNA for the CDR3: TGTGCCAGTAGTCCTATAGGGGTCTCGGGGGTTAATGAGCAGTTCTTC. Protein product: CASSPIGVSGVNEQFF.

This chain links TRBV30 with TRBJ2-1; 7 nucleotides line up with TRBD2. The germline CDR1 and CDR2 sequences are GTSNPN and SVGIG (reference sequence). With 2 bases clipped from V and 9 bases from J, the junction kept 7 bases outside the gene matches. This CDR3 has 13 amino acids. The CDR3 spells CAWSPWEGSEQFF. CDR3 bases: TGTGCCTGGAGTCCGTGGGAGGGCTCTGAGCAGTTCTTC. Based on the CDR3 plus reference TRBV30 and TRBJ2-1, the full variable domain is SQTIHQWPATLVQPVGSPLSLECTVEGTSNPNLYWYRQAAGRGLQLLFYSVGIGQISSEVPQNLSASRPQDRQFILSSKKLLLSDSGFYLCAWSPWEGSEQFFGPGTRLTVL.

In this sample, this clone turned up many times. The chain has TRBV6-5 and TRBJ2-1; no reliable D call. Germline CDR1 is MNHEY and CDR2 is SVGAGI. Trimming removed 1 base from V and 7 bases from J, with 11 bases in between. The CDR3 contains 14 residues. The chain's CDR3 is CASSYLGRVNEQFF. As DNA, the CDR3 is TGTGCCAGCAGTTACTTAGGACGGGTAAATGAGCAGTTCTTC.

J is TRBJ1-1 and V is TRBV19; 8 nucleotides agree with TRBD1. The V gene end was trimmed by 5 bases and the J gene end by 3 bases; junction bases not matched to a gene: 2. This CDR3 has 13 residues. Germline loops: CDR1 LNHDA, CDR2 SQIVND (reference sequence). The CDR3 DNA follows: TGTGCCAGTAGTGCAGGGGGCTACACTGAAGCTTTCTTT. It encodes CASSAGGYTEAFF.

The rearrangement uses TRBV5-1 and TRBJ1-4; D is unresolved. Germline CDR1 is SGHRS and CDR2 is YFSETQ. The germline V and J ends were trimmed by 5 bases and 3 bases, with 8 bases remaining between them. This CDR3 region has 13 residues. The CDR3 loop reads CASSRRSNEKLFF. The CDR3 DNA reads as TGCGCCAGCAGTCGGCGATCTAATGAAAAACTGTTTTTT.

V gene TRBV4-1 combines with J gene TRBJ2-7, with D perhaps matching TRBD2 (5 bases). Germline assignment: CDR1 MGHRA and CDR2 YSYEKL. The CDR3 sequence is 15 residues long. V lost 5 bases and J 3 bases, leaving 17 bases between the germline ends. The CDR3 DNA sequence: TGCGCCAGCAGCGCCCCGCTAGAGGGCGTCTACGAGCAGTACTTC. Residues: CASSAPLEGVYEQYF.

The chain carries TRBV19 and TRBJ1-1, with TRBD1 as a possible D gene (5 bases). V gave up 3 bases and J gave up 0 bases, with 11 bases separating them. CDR1 is LNHDA, CDR2 SQIVND, per germline (reference sequence). The CDR3 has 15 residues. The CDR3, as DNA: TGTGCCAGTAGTATCGGGACTTATATGAACACTGAAGCTTTCTTT. It codes for CASSIGTYMNTEAFF.

The gene calls are TRBV7-6 and TRBJ2-1; no definite D call. Trimming removed 0 bases from V and 8 bases from J, with 8 bases in between. Germline assignment: CDR1 SGHVS and CDR2 FNYEAQ. The length of the CDR3 is 13 residues. The CDR3 sequence is CASSLALGYEQFF. The CDR3 DNA is TGTGCCAGCAGCTTAGCGTTAGGATATGAGCAGTTCTTC.

V is TRBV28 and J is TRBJ1-5; D unclear. The CDR3 is made up of 12 amino acids. Germline V CDR1 and CDR2: MDHEN, SYDVKM. V lost 7 bases and J lost 7, with 11 bases in between. Here the CDR3 reads CASTLLGQPQHF. As DNA, the CDR3 is TGTGCCAGCACCCTCCTAGGACAGCCCCAGCATTTT.

V is TRBV19 and J is TRBJ1-6; 11 bases fit TRBD1. This CDR3 is built from 16 residues. Germline V gene data show CDR1 as LNHDA and CDR2 as SQIVND (reference sequence). J lost 7 bases, V lost 7 bases, and 9 bases had no gene match. This CDR3 reads CASTVTGQGDNSPLHF. CDR3 DNA: TGTGCCAGTACCGTGACGGGACAGGGGGACAATTCACCCCTCCACTTT.

The chain employs TRBV9 and TRBJ2-2, with TRBD1 matching over 8 bases. The ends lost 2 bases at V and 6 bases at J; junction bases unmatched: 6. CDR1 SGDLS and CDR2 YYNGEE come from the germline V gene. CDR3 length: 15 residues. The CDR3 bases are TGTGCCAGCAGCGTTACAGGGGGTATTGCCGGGGAGCTGTTTTTT. Its translation is CASSVTGGIAGELFF.

For the CDR3, the DNA is TGCGCCAGCAGCCAAAGCGGCGACGGGAGACACACAGATACGCAGTATTTT. Its protein is CASSQSGDGRHTDTQYF. J is TRBJ2-3 and V is TRBV5-1, with a possible D match to TRBD2 (6 bases). The CDR3 sequence is 17 residues long. CDR1 and CDR2 (germline): SGHRS, YFSETQ. The ends were cut back, 4 bases at V and 2 bases at J, with 20 bases in the middle.

V and J are TRBV3-1 (or the pseudogene TRBV3-2) and TRBJ1-2; D gene uncertain. Germline values: CDR1 LGHDT, CDR2 YNNKEL (reference sequence). The V end lost 4 bases, the J end lost 6 bases, and 18 bases lay between the germline ends. CDR3 length: 15 residues. CDR3 nucleotides: TGTGCCAGCAGCCTATTGACGGTACCGGTAAATGGCTACACCTTC. It yields the protein CASSLLTVPVNGYTF.

The rearrangement links TRBV19 to TRBJ2-7, with D possibly called TRBD1 or TRBD2 (5 bases each). Trimming removed 1 base from V and 3 bases from J, with 13 bases in between. The CDR3 runs to 15 residues. Looked up from germline, CDR1 is LNHDA and CDR2 is SQIVND (reference sequence). In DNA form, the CDR3 reads TGTGCCAGTAGTATAGTGGGGGAATATAACTACGAGCAGTACTTC. It codes for CASSIVGEYNYEQYF.

This chain links TRBV4-2 with TRBJ2-5; 9 bases are shared with TRBD2. The CDR3 runs 15 residues. V lost 1 base to trimming and J lost 5 bases; unmatched junction nucleotides: 5. Germline CDR1 and CDR2: LGHNA and YNFKEQ. CDR3 sequence: CASSQGGTSQETQYF. The CDR3 coding sequence is TGTGCCAGCAGCCAAGGGGGGACTAGCCAGGAGACCCAGTACTTC.

The chain carries TRBV3-1 (or the pseudogene TRBV3-2) and TRBJ1-1; TRBD1 matches 7 bases. CDR1 is LGHDT and CDR2 is YNNKEL in the germline V gene (reference sequence). The CDR3 is 14 residues long. Trimming at V came to 3 bases and at J to 1 base, leaving 2 bases not matched to a gene. The CDR3 bases are TGTGCCAGCAGCCACGGGACAGAGAACACTGAAGCTTTCTTT. Translating it yields CASSHGTENTEAFF.

V gene TRBV7-8 combines with J gene TRBJ1-5; perhaps TRBD1 as D (6 bases). The germline CDR1 and CDR2 sequences are SGHVS and FQNEAQ. The CDR3 has 14 residues. The V end lost 1 base, the J end lost 5 bases, and 9 bases lay between the germline ends. CDR3 sequence (DNA): TGTGCCAGCAGCTTAGTACAGGGCGATCAGCCCCAGCATTTT. This sequence encodes CASSLVQGDQPQHF.